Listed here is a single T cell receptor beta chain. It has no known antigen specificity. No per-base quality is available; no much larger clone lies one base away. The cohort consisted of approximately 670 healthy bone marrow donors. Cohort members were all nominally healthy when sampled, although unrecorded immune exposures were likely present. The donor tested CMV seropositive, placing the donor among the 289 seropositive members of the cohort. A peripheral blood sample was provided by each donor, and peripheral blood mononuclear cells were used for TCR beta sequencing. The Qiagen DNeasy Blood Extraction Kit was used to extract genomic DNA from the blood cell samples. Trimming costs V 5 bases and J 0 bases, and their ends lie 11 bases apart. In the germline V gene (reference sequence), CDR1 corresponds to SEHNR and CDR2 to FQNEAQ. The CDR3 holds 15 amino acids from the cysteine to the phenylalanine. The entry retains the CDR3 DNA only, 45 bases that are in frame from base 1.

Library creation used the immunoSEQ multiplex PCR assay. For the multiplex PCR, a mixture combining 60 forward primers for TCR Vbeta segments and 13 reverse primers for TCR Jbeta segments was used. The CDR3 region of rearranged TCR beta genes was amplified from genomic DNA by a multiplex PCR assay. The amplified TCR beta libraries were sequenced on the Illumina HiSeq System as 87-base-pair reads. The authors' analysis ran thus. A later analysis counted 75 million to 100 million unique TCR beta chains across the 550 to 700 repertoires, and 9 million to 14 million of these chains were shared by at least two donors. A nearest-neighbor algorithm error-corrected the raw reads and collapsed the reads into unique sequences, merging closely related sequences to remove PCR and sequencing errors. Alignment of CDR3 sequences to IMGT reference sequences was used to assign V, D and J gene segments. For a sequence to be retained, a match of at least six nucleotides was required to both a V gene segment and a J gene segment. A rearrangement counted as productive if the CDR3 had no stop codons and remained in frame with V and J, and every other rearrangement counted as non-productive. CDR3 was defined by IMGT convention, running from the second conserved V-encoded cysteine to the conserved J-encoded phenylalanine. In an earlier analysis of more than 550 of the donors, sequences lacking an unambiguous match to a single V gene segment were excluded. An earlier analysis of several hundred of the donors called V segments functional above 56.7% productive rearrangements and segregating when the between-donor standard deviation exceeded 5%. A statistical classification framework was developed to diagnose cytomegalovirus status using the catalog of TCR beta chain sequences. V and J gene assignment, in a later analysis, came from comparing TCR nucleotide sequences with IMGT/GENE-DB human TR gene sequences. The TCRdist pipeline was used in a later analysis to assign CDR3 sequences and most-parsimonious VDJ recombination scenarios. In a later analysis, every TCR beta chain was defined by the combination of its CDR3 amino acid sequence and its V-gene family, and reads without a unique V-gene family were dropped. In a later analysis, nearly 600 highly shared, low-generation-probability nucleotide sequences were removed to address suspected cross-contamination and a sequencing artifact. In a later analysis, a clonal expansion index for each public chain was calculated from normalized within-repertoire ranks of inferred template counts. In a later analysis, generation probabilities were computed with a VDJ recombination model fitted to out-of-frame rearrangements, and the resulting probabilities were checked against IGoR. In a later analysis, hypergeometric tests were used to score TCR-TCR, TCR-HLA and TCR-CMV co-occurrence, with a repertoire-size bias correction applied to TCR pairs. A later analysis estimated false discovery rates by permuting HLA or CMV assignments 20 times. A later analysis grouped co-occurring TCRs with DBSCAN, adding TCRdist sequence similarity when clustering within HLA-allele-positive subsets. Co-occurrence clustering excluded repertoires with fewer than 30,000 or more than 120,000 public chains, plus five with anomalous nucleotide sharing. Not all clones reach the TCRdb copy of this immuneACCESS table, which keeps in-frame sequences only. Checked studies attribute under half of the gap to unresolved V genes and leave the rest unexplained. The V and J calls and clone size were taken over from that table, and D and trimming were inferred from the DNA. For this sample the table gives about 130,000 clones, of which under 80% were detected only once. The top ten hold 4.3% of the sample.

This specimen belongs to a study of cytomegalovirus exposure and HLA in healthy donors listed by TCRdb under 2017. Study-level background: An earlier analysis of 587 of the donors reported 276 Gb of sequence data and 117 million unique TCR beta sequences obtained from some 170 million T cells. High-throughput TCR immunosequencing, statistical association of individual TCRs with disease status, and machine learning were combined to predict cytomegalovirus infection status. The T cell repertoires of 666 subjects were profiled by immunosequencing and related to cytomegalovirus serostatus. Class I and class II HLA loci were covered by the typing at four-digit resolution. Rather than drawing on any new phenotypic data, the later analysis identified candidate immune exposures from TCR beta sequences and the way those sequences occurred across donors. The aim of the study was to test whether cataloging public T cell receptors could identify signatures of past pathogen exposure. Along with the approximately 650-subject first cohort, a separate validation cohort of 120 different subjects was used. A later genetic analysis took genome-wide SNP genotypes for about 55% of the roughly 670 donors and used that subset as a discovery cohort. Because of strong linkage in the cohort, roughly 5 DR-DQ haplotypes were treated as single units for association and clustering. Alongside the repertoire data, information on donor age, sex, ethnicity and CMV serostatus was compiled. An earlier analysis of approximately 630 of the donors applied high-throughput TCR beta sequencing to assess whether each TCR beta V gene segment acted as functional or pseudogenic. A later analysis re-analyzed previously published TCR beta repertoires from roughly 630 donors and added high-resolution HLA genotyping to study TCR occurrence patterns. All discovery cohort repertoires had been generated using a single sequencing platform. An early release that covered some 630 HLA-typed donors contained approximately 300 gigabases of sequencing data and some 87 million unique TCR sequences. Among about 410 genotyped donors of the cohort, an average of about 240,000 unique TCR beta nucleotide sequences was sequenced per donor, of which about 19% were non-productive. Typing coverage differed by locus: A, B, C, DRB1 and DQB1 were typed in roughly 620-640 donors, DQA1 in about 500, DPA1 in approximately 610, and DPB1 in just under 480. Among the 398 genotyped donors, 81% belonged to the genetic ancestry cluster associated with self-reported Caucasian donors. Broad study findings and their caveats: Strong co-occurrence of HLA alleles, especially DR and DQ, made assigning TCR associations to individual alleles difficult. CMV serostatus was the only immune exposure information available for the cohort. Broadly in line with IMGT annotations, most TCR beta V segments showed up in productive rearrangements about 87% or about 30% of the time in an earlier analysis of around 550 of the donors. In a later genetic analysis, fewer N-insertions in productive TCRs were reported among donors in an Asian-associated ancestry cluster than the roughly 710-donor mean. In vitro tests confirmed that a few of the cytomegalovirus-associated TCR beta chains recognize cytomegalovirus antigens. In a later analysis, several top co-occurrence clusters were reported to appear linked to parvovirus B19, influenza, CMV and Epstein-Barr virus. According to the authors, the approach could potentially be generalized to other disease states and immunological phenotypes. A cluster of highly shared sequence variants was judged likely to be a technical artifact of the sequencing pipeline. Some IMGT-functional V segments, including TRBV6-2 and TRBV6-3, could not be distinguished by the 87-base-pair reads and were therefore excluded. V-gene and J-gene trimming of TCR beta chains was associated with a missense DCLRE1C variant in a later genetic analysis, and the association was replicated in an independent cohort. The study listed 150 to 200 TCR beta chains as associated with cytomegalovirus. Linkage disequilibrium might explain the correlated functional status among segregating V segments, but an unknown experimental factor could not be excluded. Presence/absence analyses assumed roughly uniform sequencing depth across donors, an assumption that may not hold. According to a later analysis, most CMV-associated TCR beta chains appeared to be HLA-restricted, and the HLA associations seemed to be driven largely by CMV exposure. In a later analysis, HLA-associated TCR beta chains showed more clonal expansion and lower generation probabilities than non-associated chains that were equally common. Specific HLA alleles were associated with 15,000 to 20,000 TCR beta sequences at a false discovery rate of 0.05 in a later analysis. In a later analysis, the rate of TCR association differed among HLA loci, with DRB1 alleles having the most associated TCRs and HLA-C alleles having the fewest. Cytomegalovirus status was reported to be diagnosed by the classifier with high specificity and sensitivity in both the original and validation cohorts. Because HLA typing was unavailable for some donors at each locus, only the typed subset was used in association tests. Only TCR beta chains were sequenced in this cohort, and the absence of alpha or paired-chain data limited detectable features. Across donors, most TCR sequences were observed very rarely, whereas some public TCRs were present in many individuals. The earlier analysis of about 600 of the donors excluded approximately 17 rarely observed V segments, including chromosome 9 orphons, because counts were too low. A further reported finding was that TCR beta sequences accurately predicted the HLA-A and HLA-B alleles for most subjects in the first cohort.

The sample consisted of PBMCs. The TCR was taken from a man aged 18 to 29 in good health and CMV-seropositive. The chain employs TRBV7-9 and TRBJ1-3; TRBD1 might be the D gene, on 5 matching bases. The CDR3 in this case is CASSRWGYSGNTIYF. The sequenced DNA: TGTGCCAGCAGCCGATGGGGCTACTCTGGAAACACCATATATTTT.